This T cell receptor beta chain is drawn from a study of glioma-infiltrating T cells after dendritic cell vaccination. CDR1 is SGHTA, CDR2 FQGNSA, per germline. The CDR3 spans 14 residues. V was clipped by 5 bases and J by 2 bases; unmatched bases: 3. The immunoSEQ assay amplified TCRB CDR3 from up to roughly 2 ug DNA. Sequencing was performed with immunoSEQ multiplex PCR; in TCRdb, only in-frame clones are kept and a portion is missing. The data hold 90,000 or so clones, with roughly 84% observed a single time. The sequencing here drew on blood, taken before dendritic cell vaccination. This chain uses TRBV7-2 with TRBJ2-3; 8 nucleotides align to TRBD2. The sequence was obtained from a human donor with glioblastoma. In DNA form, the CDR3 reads TGTGCCAGCAGCCCGGGAGGGTTCACAGATACGCAGTATTTT. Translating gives CASSPGGFTDTQYF.